This T cell receptor beta chain stems from a study of response to subunit inactivated influenza vaccine (dated by TCRdb to between 2018 and 2020). For context, the study as a whole: To follow how T cells responded to a trivalent subunit inactivated influenza vaccine, the researchers relied on deep quantitative profiling of the T cell receptor repertoire. The full study reports these points: The authors suggested that each seasonal influenza vaccination may recruit only a limited number of new T cells.

This clonotype has at least ten counts. The target of this receptor is not known. Per-base qualities were not stored, and no clone one base away is much larger. According to the germline V gene, CDR1 reads SQVTM and CDR2 reads ANQGSEA. The V end loses 3 bases and the J end loses 5 bases, and a stretch of 14 bases separates them. Including the terminal cysteine and phenylalanine, the CDR3 comprises 14 residues. CDR3 DNA is the only sequence kept; it has 42 bases, read in frame from the first base. The method behind the library was RT-PCR. The data were produced on an Illumina HiSeq 2500. Using fastp trimming at Q25 and MiXCR clonotype assembly, TCRdb reanalyzed the public sequencing data and kept in-frame beta chains. Each record represents a unique CDR3 protein, reported with the most common genes and DNA among its rows. Present in this sample are 150,000 to 200,000 distinct CDR3 sequences, 9.5% to 15% of which were seen just once. The biggest ten clones account for approximately 30% of the sample.

The same specimen was also included in a second study, on T cells expressing NK-cell markers. The second study, in turn, reports: TCR beta cDNA libraries were prepared using 5'RACE template switching, which introduced a universal primer site and unique molecular identifiers. TCR beta-chain repertoires were profiled in sorted CD3+CD56+NKG2C+, CD3+CD56+NKG2C- and CD3+CD56-NKG2C+ T-cell subsets from seven or eight donors. Seven of the eight sequenced donors were HCMV-seropositive and one was HCMV-seronegative. To restrict sorting to alphabetaTCR-expressing T cells, an anti-gammadeltaTCR antibody was added in several experiments. In six or seven donors, the dominant CD3+CD56+NKG2C+ clonotypes ranked among the top 10 CD8+ clonotypes, making up roughly 1.0-7.5% of CD8+ T cells. Those dominant clonotypes were again the most abundant among CD3+CD56-NKG2C+ cells in a handful of donors, at about 28.3-60.1%. Whether the expanded NKG2C-expressing T cell clones were specific for HCMV antigens remained unclear. The study sequenced eight donors, all healthy volunteers chosen at random: three men and five women. A commercial ELISA kit detecting HCMV-specific IgG in serum was used to determine HCMV serostatus. Ficoll density gradient centrifugation was used to isolate peripheral blood mononuclear cells from blood. CD4+ and CD8+ T cells were isolated from PBMC by magnetic immunoseparation with Miltenyi isolation kits. cDNA synthesis was primed from the TCR beta constant segment, followed by two successive PCR amplification steps. Illumina HiSeq 2000/2500, MiSeq or NextSeq was used to sequence libraries as 2 x 150 bp reads. MIGEC handled demultiplexing of the reads and grouping by UMI, while MiTCR was used to assemble and quantify clonotypes. To exclude erroneous sequences, any TCR cDNA sequence not supported by at least two reads was discarded. Downstream repertoire analysis used the tcR package, and clonotypes were matched across fractions by CDR3 nucleotide sequence plus V segment. VDJmatch was used to annotate antigen specificity against VDJdb, with one amino acid substitution in CDR3 permitted.

This sequence was found in a man aged 50 or older who received an inactivated influenza vaccine. Donor details come from another sample of the same person, matched by shared clones. The material sequenced was CD8+ T cells sorted from PBMCs, taken less than 13 days after vaccination. The rearrangement combines TRBV29-1 with TRBJ2-1; no confident D gene assignment can be made. The CDR3 loop reads CSVDAIGQNNEQFF. The nucleotide sequence is TGCAGCGTTGACGCCATCGGGCAAAACAATGAGCAGTTCTTC.